A single sample is the source of the 10 T cell receptor beta chains below, sequenced in a study of blood T cell repertoires in COVID-19. Repertoires were generated with immunoSEQ multiplex PCR, while TCRdb's copy carries only in-frame clones and drops some. The table lists hundreds of thousands of clones, approximately 90% of them singletons. The specimen was peripheral blood. Source of these receptors: a woman aged 18-29 years with acute or convalescent COVID-19.

V and J are TRBV19 and TRBJ2-6, with D possibly being TRBD2 (5 bases). Per germline, CDR1 LNHDA and CDR2 SQIVND (reference sequence). Trimming removed 9 bases at V and 0 bases at J, with 9 bases between. The CDR3 loop spans 14 amino acids. The CDR3 DNA reads as TGTGCCAGCGGACGGGACTCTGGGGCCAACGTCCTGACTTTC. Translation gives CASGRDSGANVLTF.

V and J are TRBV2 and TRBJ2-2, with 12 bases fitting TRBD1. CDR1 is SNHLY, CDR2 FYNNEI, per germline. Losses at the gene ends were 5 bases for V and 5 bases for J; bases not matched to a gene: 6. The CDR3 consists of 16 residues. CDR3 bases: TGTGCCAGCAGTAAGGGACAGGGGGCGGGGACCGGGGAGCTGTTTTTT. Encoded protein: CASSKGQGAGTGELFF.

The J gene is TRBJ2-1, the V gene TRBV2; TRBD2 matches at 7 bases. CDR3 length: 16 amino acids. V lost 5 bases, J lost 5 bases, and 12 bases stayed unmatched. Germline loops: CDR1 SNHLY, CDR2 FYNNEI. The CDR3 sequence: CASSPEISGADNEQFF. The DNA for the CDR3 is TGTGCCAGCAGTCCGGAGATAAGCGGGGCCGACAATGAGCAGTTCTTC. Looking up the rest from reference TRBV2 and TRBJ2-1 gives the full variable domain: EPEVTQTPSHQVTQMGQEVILRCVPISNHLYFYWYRQILGQKVEFLVSFYNNEISEKSEIFDDQFSVERPDGSNFTLKIRSTKLEDSAMYFCASSPEISGADNEQFFGPGTRLTVL.

The rearrangement links TRBV29-1 to TRBJ1-2; 8 bases map to TRBD1. The germline gives CDR1 SQVTM, CDR2 ANQGSEA. J was trimmed by 6 bases and V by 8 bases; bases with no gene match: 14. This CDR3 comprises 14 residues. Here the CDR3 reads CSSADRDRDHGYTF. CDR3 in DNA: TGCAGCTCTGCGGACAGGGATAGAGACCATGGCTACACCTTC.

The chain links TRBV5-1 to TRBJ2-7; TRBD1 might be the D (5 bases). CDR1 SGHRS and CDR2 YFSETQ come from the germline V gene. V was cut by 0 bases and J by 4 bases, with 8 bases left in between. The CDR3 has 13 residues. The CDR3 sequence is CASSLVTAYEQYF. CDR3 nucleotide sequence: TGCGCCAGCAGCTTGGTGACAGCTTACGAGCAGTACTTC. Variable domain in full (rest from reference TRBV5-1 and TRBJ2-7): KAGVTQTPRYLIKTRGQQVTLSCSPISGHRSVSWYQQTPGQGLQFLFEYFSETQRNKGNFPGRFSGRQFSNSRSEMNVSTLELGDSALYLCASSLVTAYEQYFGPGTRLTVT.

The chain is built from TRBV9 and TRBJ1-4, with a weak D call TRBD1 (6 bases). V was pared by 3 bases and J by 4 bases, with 7 bases between. Germline V gene data show CDR1 as SGDLS and CDR2 as YYNGEE. This CDR3 has 13 residues. The chain's CDR3 is CASSGQVNEKLFF. The CDR3, as DNA: TGTGCCAGCAGCGGACAGGTTAATGAAAAACTGTTTTTT.

V and J are TRBV27 and TRBJ1-5; 8 positions match TRBD1. This CDR3 comprises 14 residues. The germline gives CDR1 MNHEY, CDR2 SMNVEV (reference sequence). J lost 6 bases, V lost 3 bases, and 4 bases had no gene match. CDR3 coding DNA: TGTGCCAGCAGTTTTTCAGGGGGCAGTCAGCCCCAGCATTTT. It codes for CASSFSGGSQPQHF.

V gene TRBV10-1 combines with J gene TRBJ2-4; possibly TRBD1 for D (7 bases). The V gene's germline CDR1 is WNHNN and CDR2 SYGVQD (reference sequence). V was shortened by 6 bases and J by 0 bases, with 15 bases between the two germline ends. CDR3 size: 16 residues. The CDR3 bases are TGCGCCAGCAGCCCGGCAGGGGGACTAGCCAAAAACATTCAGTACTTC. It is translated as CASSPAGGLAKNIQYF.

V and J are TRBV5-1 and TRBJ2-2; D is perhaps TRBD2 (6 bases). Germline CDR1 is SGHRS and CDR2 is YFSETQ. V was pared by 4 bases and J by 4 bases, with 8 bases between. CDR3 length: 13 residues. Here the CDR3 reads CASSGGSTGELFF. CDR3 nucleotide sequence: TGCGCCAGCAGCGGGGGGAGCACCGGGGAGCTGTTTTTT.

The chain is built from TRBV28 and TRBJ2-1; D gene uncertain. The germline CDR1 and CDR2 sequences are MDHEN and SYDVKM. The CDR3 has 11 residues. V shed 4 bases and J shed 8 bases, with 6 bases lying between them. The CDR3 DNA follows: TGTGCCAGCAGTTCCGCAGATGAGCAGTTCTTC. It yields the protein CASSSADEQFF.